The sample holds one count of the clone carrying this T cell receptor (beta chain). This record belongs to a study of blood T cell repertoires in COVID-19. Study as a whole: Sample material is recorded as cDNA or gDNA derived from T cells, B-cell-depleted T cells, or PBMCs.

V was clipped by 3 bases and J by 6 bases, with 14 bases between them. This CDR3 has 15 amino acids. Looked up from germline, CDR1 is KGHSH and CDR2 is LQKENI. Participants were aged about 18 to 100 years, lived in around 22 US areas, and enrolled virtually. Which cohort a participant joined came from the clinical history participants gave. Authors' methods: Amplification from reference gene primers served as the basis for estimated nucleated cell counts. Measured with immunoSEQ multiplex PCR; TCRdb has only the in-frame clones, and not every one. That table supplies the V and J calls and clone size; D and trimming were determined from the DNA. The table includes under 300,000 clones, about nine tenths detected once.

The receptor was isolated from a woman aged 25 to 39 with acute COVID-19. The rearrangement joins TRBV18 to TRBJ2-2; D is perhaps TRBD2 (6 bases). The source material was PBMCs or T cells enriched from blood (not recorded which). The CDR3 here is CASSPTSFGAGELFF. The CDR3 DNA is TGTGCCAGCTCACCGACTAGTTTCGGTGCCGGGGAGCTGTTTTTT. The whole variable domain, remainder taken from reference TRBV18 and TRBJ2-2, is NAGVMQNPRHLVRRRGQEARLRCSPMKGHSHVYWYRQLPEEGLKFMVYLQKENIIDESGMPKERFSAEFPKEGPSILRIQQVVRGDSAAYFCASSPTSFGAGELFFGEGSRLTVL.